These T cell receptor beta chains were read from a single sample in a study of shared clonotypes between healthy human individuals. Clones were read by immunoSEQ multiplex PCR, and TCRdb kept only the in-frame ones, dropping some. The data show approximately 2.5 million clones, more than 85% seen once. Sequencing was performed on naive CD4+ T cells from PBMCs. The receptors were gathered from a young man in good health. Some clones in this sample may be carry-over from other donors' samples. CDR3s include the opening cysteine and the closing phenylalanine or tryptophan. The order of the fields is CDR3 length, V gene, D gene, clone size, J gene, CDR3 protein, CDR3 DNA. D genes are given only for firm matches. Where a row states a size, it is once, few, many or the class of an expanded clone; other rows omit it.

16	TRBV5-4	TRBD2	.	TRBJ2-3	CASRPGLAVFTDTQYF	TGTGCCAGCAGACCGGGACTAGCTGTTTTCACAGATACGCAGTATTTT
16	TRBV7-9	TRBD1	once	TRBJ1-3	CASSPTGGAGGNTIYF	TGTGCCAGCAGCCCTACAGGGGGCGCGGGAGGAAACACCATATATTTT
15	TRBV9	.	.	TRBJ1-2	CASSVATGRSYGYTF	TGTGCCAGCAGCGTAGCCACAGGGAGAAGCTATGGCTACACCTTC
13	TRBV30	.	.	TRBJ1-2	CAWTDRPTQGYAF	TGTGCCTGGACTGACAGACCAACTCAAGGCTACGCCTTC
14	TRBV30	TRBD2	.	TRBJ2-1	CAWSRAGADNEQFF	TGTGCCTGGAGTAGGGCGGGAGCAGACAATGAGCAGTTCTTC
16	TRBV19	TRBD1	.	TRBJ1-1	CASRWGTGGAKTEAFF	TGTGCCAGTAGGTGGGGGACAGGGGGCGCGAAGACTGAAGCTTTCTTT
18	TRBV5-6	.	.	TRBJ1-1	CASSTSPPGPEGITEAFF	TGTGCCAGCAGCACCTCCCCCCCAGGCCCCGAGGGGATCACTGAAGCTTTCTTT
15	TRBV6-5	.	.	TRBJ1-1	CASSRRTARDTEAFF	TGTGCCAGCAGTCGGAGGACAGCGCGCGACACTGAAGCTTTCTTT
17	TRBV19	.	.	TRBJ1-1	CASSSWFGPTRDTEAFF	TGTGCCAGTAGTTCGTGGTTCGGCCCGACGCGCGACACTGAAGCTTTCTTT
12	TRBV28	.	.	TRBJ2-7	CASSSWSLAQYF	TGTGCCAGCAGTTCCTGGAGCTTGGCGCAGTACTTC
15	TRBV5-1	TRBD1	.	TRBJ2-7	CASSSGPGQIYEQYF	TGCGCCAGCAGCTCAGGGCCGGGACAGATTTACGAGCAGTACTTC
12	TRBV7-9	.	.	TRBJ2-3	CASSFETDTQYF	TGTGCCAGCAGCTTCGAAACAGATACGCAGTATTTT
14	TRBV18	TRBD1	.	TRBJ1-5	CASSYTTGVEPQHF	TGTGCCAGCTCGTACACGACAGGGGTTGAGCCCCAGCATTTT
16	TRBV6-5	.	.	TRBJ1-5	CASSYSRGPENQPQHF	TGTGCCAGCAGTTACTCGAGGGGTCCGGAAAATCAGCCCCAGCATTTT
17	TRBV14	TRBD1	.	TRBJ2-2	CASSRNRGTQITGELFF	TGTGCCAGCAGCCGAAACAGGGGGACCCAAATCACCGGGGAGCTGTTTTTT
14	TRBV2	.	few	TRBJ1-1	CASSEGTMNTEAFF	TGTGCCAGCAGTGAGGGGACTATGAACACTGAAGCTTTCTTT
14	TRBV18	.	.	TRBJ2-5	CASSPGAGGETQYF	TGTGCCAGCTCACCGGGGGCCGGGGGAGAGACCCAGTACTTC
15	TRBV9	.	.	TRBJ2-1	CASSPGGGFYNEQFF	TGTGCCAGCAGCCCCGGAGGGGGATTCTACAATGAGCAGTTCTTC
13	TRBV28	.	.	TRBJ2-5	CASTPGKYRTQYF	TGTGCCAGCACCCCAGGGAAGTATCGGACCCAGTACTTC
16	TRBV21-1	.	.	TRBJ2-1	CASSKMPGANYNEQFF	TGTGCCAGCAGCAAAATGCCGGGAGCCAACTACAATGAGCAGTTCTTC
15	TRBV30	TRBD1	.	TRBJ2-7	CAWSVGVRQGYEQYF	TGTGCCTGGAGTGTAGGGGTAAGACAGGGCTACGAGCAGTACTTC
15	TRBV19	TRBD1	.	TRBJ1-1	CASSTTRTGRTEAFF	TGTGCCAGTAGTACTACTCGGACAGGGCGTACTGAAGCTTTCTTT